This T cell receptor (beta chain) was sequenced in a study of blood T cell repertoires in COVID-19 (TCRdb year 2020). Context from the whole study: The collaborator samples originated in the United States, Italy and Spain and spanned the acute and convalescent phases of COVID-19. The prospective study material was composed of cDNA or gDNA derived from T cells, B-cell-depleted T cells, or PBMCs. The dataset comprised deeply sampled blood TCRbeta repertoires from subjects exposed to, actively infected with, or recovered from COVID-19. The repertoires were made available in a free public database intended to serve as a resource for research on the immune response to SARS-CoV-2. Samples came from the ongoing ImmuneRACE study (first 160 participants) plus 1,254 subjects from 6 global collaborators. Nearly every sample came with metadata listing a de-identified subject ID, COVID-19 status, age in years and sex. HLA class I and class II types, where available, came from metadata supplied by the sample provider rather than from assay-based typing. Overall study results and their limits: Clinical and demographic metadata were provided uncurated, with the amount varying by source and participant.

Participants in the prospective study were aged about 18 to 95 years, lived in 20 to 25 United States geographic areas, and enrolled through a virtual design. Cohort assignment in the prospective study relied on participant-reported clinical history from a screening survey and a study questionnaire. Each participant in the prospective study had whole blood, serum and a nasopharyngeal or oropharyngeal swab collected by mobile phlebotomists. Over a roughly 2-month period, participants in the prospective study had the option of providing additional blood draws and questionnaires. Before DNA extraction, blood samples from the prospective study were shipped at room temperature or frozen. Concerning this clone: This clone's antigen is unknown. Nothing much larger sits one base from this clone, and base qualities are not available.

The junction carries 21 bases between V and J, which are trimmed by 4 bases and 5 bases respectively. The CDR3 contains 17 residues, cysteine and phenylalanine counted. Here the CDR3 DNA is all that survives: 51 bases in frame from base 1. TCRbeta CDR3 regions were amplified from genomic DNA using the immunoSEQ Assay, a bias-controlled multiplex PCR. The paper's processing steps were these. The number of nucleated cells in each sample was estimated from the amplification of reference gene primers within the assay. Sequence reads were collapsed and filtered to measure the absolute abundance of every unique TCRbeta CDR3 rearrangement. Productive Simpson clonality was computed per sample as the square root of Simpson's diversity index over productive rearrangements. The table was pulled from immuneACCESS by TCRdb, which kept in-frame rearrangements only. Such tables lose some clones; where checked, under half of the loss comes from unresolved V genes, and the rest has no known cause. For V, J and clone size, that table is used; D and trimming come from the DNA. For this sample the table gives over 200,000 clones, of which roughly 90% were detected only once. The top ten hold about 9.4% of the sample.

This TCR was recovered from a man younger than 35 with acute COVID-19. The chain joins TRBV5-3 to TRBJ2-2, and possibly TRBD2, on 6 matching bases. TRBV5-3 is known as an ORF, though its function is uncertain. Sample: PBMCs or T cells enriched from blood (not recorded which). The CDR3 region: CARSVGGARRETGELFF. The nucleotides are TGTGCCAGAAGCGTGGGGGGTGCAAGACGGGAAACCGGGGAGCTGTTTTTT.